The 29 T cell receptor beta chains below come from one sample, sequenced in a study of vaccination and CD4 T cells after COVID-19. Sequencing of DNA taken from cultured CD4+ T cells relied on the Oncomine TCR Beta short-read assay. TCRdb re-called the PCR reads through MiXCR, storing one row per CDR3 protein. The profile shows 4,000 to 4,500 distinct CDR3 sequences, around 20% of them singletons. Treatment noted: roughly 11-day PBMC culture with coronavirus spike peptide pools or control peptides (ViraFEST assay). Their specific antigens are unknown. The sequenced material came from CD4+ T cells from blood, cultured in vitro. These receptors originate from a human donor who had recovered from COVID-19.

The chain carries TRBV29-1 and TRBJ1-2; D unclear. Trimming cost V 6 bases and J 2 bases, with 13 bases left between them. CDR3 length: 13 residues. Germline CDR1 is SQVTM and CDR2 is ANQGSEA. CDR3 protein: CSVNQGQNYGYTF. The CDR3, as DNA: TGCAGCGTCAACCAAGGTCAGAACTATGGCTACACCTTC.

There are a few counts of this clonotype. The chain couples TRBV20-1 to TRBJ2-7; 7 bases align to TRBD1. Germline CDR1 and CDR2: DFQATT and SNEGSKA (reference sequence). V lost 1 base to trimming and J lost 4 bases; unmatched junction nucleotides: 7. The CDR3 runs 14 residues. CDR3 protein: CSARVGAGGYEQYF. As DNA, the CDR3 is TGCAGTGCTAGAGTAGGGGCAGGGGGATACGAGCAGTACTTC.

The V call is TRBV12-5, the J call TRBJ2-7; D uncertain. The CDR3 spans 15 residues. CDR1 LGHNT and CDR2 FRNRAP come from the germline V gene. Trimming pared 3 bases from V and 1 base from J, leaving 13 bases between. The CDR3 sequence is CASGFVTGRSYEQYF. Here the CDR3 DNA reads TGTGCTAGTGGTTTTGTTACTGGCAGATCCTACGAGCAGTACTTC.

The V call is TRBV30, the J call TRBJ2-7, with TRBD1 as a possible D gene (5 bases). This CDR3 is built from 15 residues. V lost 4 bases and J lost 1, with 17 bases in between. Germline assignment: CDR1 GTSNPN and CDR2 SVGIG (reference sequence). The CDR3 is CAWNRQGMASYEQYF. The CDR3 DNA reads TGTGCCTGGAACCGCCAGGGAATGGCGTCCTACGAGCAGTACTTC.

This clonotype was detected only a few times. The chain links TRBV30 to TRBJ1-4; 11 bases match TRBD1. This CDR3 has 14 residues. The junction had 5 bases not matched to a gene; V was cut back by 1 base and J by 10 bases. The germline V gene has CDR1 GTSNPN and CDR2 SVGIG (reference sequence). CDR3 residues: CAWSAGQGAGKLFF. CDR3 nucleotides: TGTGCCTGGAGTGCCGGACAGGGGGCGGGAAAACTGTTTTTT.

The chain carries TRBV7-9 and TRBJ2-5; D possibly corresponds to TRBD1 (5 bases). The CDR3 is 14 residues long. V was pared by 2 bases and J by 2 bases, with 9 bases between. CDR1 and CDR2 (germline): SEHNR, FQNEAQ (reference sequence). Here the CDR3 DNA reads TGTGCCAGCAGCTTATTGGCAGGGCAAGAGACCCAGTACTTC. It specifies CASSLLAGQETQYF.

This clonotype has just a few counts. The J gene is TRBJ2-1, the V gene TRBV2, with D tentatively TRBD1 (5 bases). Germline lookup yields CDR1 SNHLY and CDR2 FYNNEI. Deletions cut 2 bases from V and 10 bases from J, with 9 bases between. There are 12 residues in the CDR3. CDR3 protein: CASSEFQGEQFF. In DNA, the CDR3 is TGTGCCAGCAGTGAATTCCAGGGCGAGCAGTTCTTC.

This clonotype is labeled medium-sized. The V call is TRBV20-1, the J call TRBJ1-2; D is unclear. The CDR3 loop spans 14 amino acids. Germline V CDR1 and CDR2: DFQATT, SNEGSKA (reference sequence). V shed 3 bases and J shed 4 bases, with 15 bases lying between them. Here the CDR3 reads CSASPASPAYGYTF. The CDR3 bases are TGCAGTGCTAGCCCCGCGAGCCCGGCCTATGGCTACACCTTC.

This clonotype is medium-sized within its sample. The chain uses TRBV6-1 and TRBJ1-1; possibly TRBD1 for D (5 bases). V was cut by 6 bases and J by 3 bases, with 14 bases left in between. The CDR3 contains 14 residues. Germline V lookup: CDR1 MNHNS, CDR2 SASEGT. The CDR3: CASSSRQSDTEAFF. CDR3 in DNA: TGTGCCAGCAGCTCACGACAGTCTGACACTGAAGCTTTCTTT.

The rearrangement links TRBV20-1 to TRBJ2-5, with D tentatively TRBD2 (6 bases). Trimming shortened V by 6 bases and J by 2 bases, and 16 bases separated the two germline ends. Looked up from germline, CDR1 is DFQATT and CDR2 is SNEGSKA (reference sequence). CDR3 length: 14 amino acids. The CDR3 DNA follows: TGCAGTGCGCCAAAAGGAGGGCCGCAAGAGACCCAGTACTTC. Protein sequence: CSAPKGGPQETQYF.

This clonotype showed up just a few times. The rearrangement joins TRBV11-2 to TRBJ1-6, with D perhaps matching TRBD1 (5 bases). CDR3 length: 14 residues. The germline V gene encodes CDR1 SGHAT and CDR2 FQNNGV. V was cut by 3 bases and J by 4 bases, with 7 bases left in between. In DNA form, the CDR3 reads TGTGCCAGCAGCTTGACAGATTATAATTCACCCCTCCACTTT. Translating gives CASSLTDYNSPLHF.

This chain links TRBV24-1 with TRBJ2-1, with D hard to call. Germline V lookup: CDR1 KGHDR, CDR2 SFDVKD. CDR3 length: 13 residues. The V end was cut by 0 bases, the J end by 9 bases, with 8 bases between. CDR3 amino acids: CATSDLGVGEQFF. The CDR3 nucleotides are TGTGCCACCAGTGATTTGGGGGTCGGTGAGCAGTTCTTC.

This chain connects TRBV6-2 or TRBV6-3 to TRBJ1-2, with TRBD1 matching 9 bases. The CDR3 contains 13 residues. V shed 6 bases, J shed 3 bases, and the junction held 2 bases outside the gene matches. Germline V gene data show CDR1 as MNHEY and CDR2 as SVGEGT. The DNA of the CDR3 is TGTGCCAGCAGAAGGACAGGGGACTATGGCTACACCTTC. It yields the protein CASRRTGDYGYTF.

This clonotype has just a few counts. The CDR3, as DNA: TGTGCCAGCAGTTTAACCCTTAATTCACCCCTCCACTTT. This gives the protein CASSLTLNSPLHF. The rearrangement joins TRBV12-3 or TRBV12-4 to TRBJ1-6; D call uncertain. The CDR3 contains 13 residues. Trimming removed 2 bases from V and 6 bases from J, with 5 bases in between.

This rearrangement joins TRBV20-1 to TRBJ2-3; maybe TRBD1 (5 bases). Trimming removed 5 bases at V and 0 bases at J, with 12 bases between. Germline V lookup: CDR1 DFQATT, CDR2 SNEGSKA (reference sequence). The CDR3 is 14 amino acids. The CDR3 is CSASQGSSTDTQYF. CDR3 coding DNA: TGCAGTGCTTCCCAGGGATCTAGCACAGATACGCAGTATTTT.

J is TRBJ2-3 and V is TRBV2, with unresolved D. Germline V gives CDR1 SNHLY, CDR2 FYNNEI. The CDR3 covers 15 residues. V was clipped by 6 bases and J by 1 base, with 14 bases between them. The CDR3 is CASRTLASGTDTQYF. CDR3 DNA sequence: TGTGCCAGCAGGACGTTGGCCTCTGGCACAGATACGCAGTATTTT.

The rearrangement links TRBV20-1 to TRBJ1-2, with 9 bases identical to TRBD1. Germline V gives CDR1 DFQATT, CDR2 SNEGSKA (reference sequence). Trimming removed 6 bases from V and 7 bases from J; junction bases left unmatched: 9. The CDR3 has 13 amino acids. CDR3 DNA sequence: TGCAGTGCCAAGGCACAGGGGGCAAGTGGCTACACCTTC. It yields the protein CSAKAQGASGYTF.

To note about this clonotype: A read error may be the cause here, since a much bigger clone is one base away. The chain links TRBV27 to TRBJ1-2, with D perhaps TRBD1 (6 bases). The CDR3 sequence is 13 residues long. V was cut by 7 bases and J by 8 bases, with 17 bases left in between. Per germline, CDR1 MNHEY and CDR2 SMNVEV (reference sequence). CDR3 nucleotides: TGTGCCAGCAATTTGAGGGGGGCGCAGGGCTACACCTTC. Translated, it gives CASNLRGAQGYTF.

This clonotype was detected only a few times. This chain links TRBV18 with TRBJ1-3, with D perhaps matching TRBD1 (5 bases). The germline V gene encodes CDR1 KGHSH and CDR2 LQKENI. V was shortened by 3 bases and J by 6 bases, with 9 bases between the two germline ends. This CDR3 region has 13 residues. In DNA, the CDR3 is TGTGCCAGCTCACCGGGGACGCAAAACACCATATATTTT. It encodes CASSPGTQNTIYF.

The chain combines TRBV24-1 with TRBJ2-5, with a possible D match to TRBD2 (6 bases). The germline CDR1 and CDR2 sequences are KGHDR and SFDVKD. V lost 12 bases to trimming and J lost 5 bases, with 18 bases between them. The CDR3 spans 13 residues. CDR3 protein: CAPRWSAGETQYF. The DNA of the CDR3 is TGTGCCCCCCGGTGGAGCGCGGGGGAGACCCAGTACTTC.

The chain employs TRBV3-1 and TRBJ2-7; 7 bases agree with TRBD1. The germline V gene has CDR1 LGHDT and CDR2 YNNKEL (reference sequence). Trimming cost V 4 bases and J 4 bases; bases outside gene matches: 10. The CDR3 contains 15 residues. CDR3 protein: CASSPLGTGVYEQYF. The CDR3, as DNA: TGTGCCAGCAGCCCGCTTGGAACAGGGGTGTACGAGCAGTACTTC.

The chain links TRBV11-2 to TRBJ2-3, with D unresolved. Germline assignment: CDR1 SGHAT and CDR2 FQNNGV. The ends were cut back, 1 base at V and 0 bases at J, with 14 bases in the middle. This CDR3 region has 17 residues. The CDR3 region is CASSLGAVPASTDTQYF. CDR3 nucleotide sequence: TGTGCCAGCAGCTTAGGGGCGGTACCCGCTAGCACAGATACGCAGTATTTT. The entire variable domain, with the rest obtained from reference TRBV11-2 and TRBJ2-3, is as follows: EAGVAQSPRYKIIEKRQSVAFWCNPISGHATLYWYQQILGQGPKLLIQFQNNGVVDDSQLPKDRFSAERLKGVDSTLKIQPAKLEDSAVYLCASSLGAVPASTDTQYFGPGTRLTVL.

V usage is TRBV5-1 and J usage is TRBJ2-3; D gene ambiguous. Germline V lookup: CDR1 SGHRS, CDR2 YFSETQ. This CDR3 has 13 residues. V was cut by 4 bases and J by 5 bases, with 11 bases left in between. The CDR3 protein is CASSPVREDTQYF. The CDR3 nucleotides read TGCGCCAGCAGCCCCGTCCGCGAAGATACGCAGTATTTT. The full variable domain, in which reference TRBV5-1 and TRBJ2-3 provide the parts outside the CDR3, is KAGVTQTPRYLIKTRGQQVTLSCSPISGHRSVSWYQQTPGQGLQFLFEYFSETQRNKGNFPGRFSGRQFSNSRSEMNVSTLELGDSALYLCASSPVREDTQYFGPGTRLTVL.

This chain uses TRBV16 with TRBJ1-5, with D uncertain. V gave up 4 bases and J gave up 4 bases, with 11 bases separating them. This CDR3 is 14 amino acids long. CDR1 and CDR2 from the germline V gene are KGHSY and FQNENV. DNA of the CDR3: TGTGCCAGCAGCCCCCGACGGGAGAATCAGCCCCAGCATTTT. Amino acids: CASSPRRENQPQHF.

This sequence joins TRBV9 and TRBJ1-1; D might be TRBD1 (6 bases). The CDR3 contains 16 residues. V lost 4 bases and J lost 4, with 20 bases in between. Germline V CDR1 and CDR2: SGDLS, YYNGEE. CDR3 coding DNA: TGTGCCAGCAGCCCAGGGGTAGGGATGGAGGGCACTGAAGCTTTCTTT. Translation gives CASSPGVGMEGTEAFF.

This chain connects TRBV30 to TRBJ2-5; D is possibly TRBD1 (5 bases). Germline CDR1 GTSNPN, CDR2 SVGIG (reference sequence). The CDR3 totals 12 residues. The V end lost 4 bases, the J end lost 5 bases, and 11 bases lay between the germline ends. This CDR3 reads CAWKRQRETQYF. The CDR3 DNA reads TGTGCCTGGAAGAGACAGAGGGAGACCCAGTACTTC.

V and J are TRBV6-1 and TRBJ1-1; perhaps TRBD1 as D (6 bases). The CDR3 spans 15 residues. Trimming removed 7 bases at V and 4 bases at J, with 19 bases between. Germline V gene lookup returns CDR1 MNHNS and CDR2 SASEGT. The CDR3 sequence: CASKGSGGAATEAFF. The CDR3 DNA is TGTGCCAGCAAAGGCTCCGGGGGCGCGGCCACTGAAGCTTTCTTT.

This rearrangement joins TRBV24-1 to TRBJ2-1; D gene uncertain. CDR1 is KGHDR, CDR2 SFDVKD, per germline. The V end lost 6 bases, the J end lost 9 bases, and 8 bases lay between the germline ends. The CDR3 is 11 residues long. This CDR3 is CATSFQSEQFF. For the CDR3, the DNA is TGTGCCACCAGTTTCCAGAGTGAGCAGTTCTTC.

This clonotype was seen a few times. The chain carries TRBV29-1 and TRBJ2-5; D may be TRBD2 (5 bases). This CDR3 contains 14 residues. The germline V gene encodes CDR1 SQVTM and CDR2 ANQGSEA. Trimming removed 6 bases from V and 4 bases from J, with 18 bases in between. CDR3 DNA: TGCAGCGTCTCCCTGATGGCGGGCGGAGAGACCCAGTACTTC. Amino acids: CSVSLMAGGETQYF. Full variable domain (missing parts from reference TRBV29-1 and TRBJ2-5): SAVISQKPSRDICQRGTSLTIQCQVDSQVTMMFWYRQQPGQSLTLIATANQGSEATYESGFVIDKFPISRPNLTFSTLTVSNMSPEDSSIYLCSVSLMAGGETQYFGPGTRLLVL.